The TCR beta chain described here comes from a study of blood T cells in healthy people across ages. A second PCR of about 7 to 11 cycles used a sample-barcoded 5' primer and a J-beta primer mix. One entry per CDR3 protein results from TCRdb running MiXCR on the 5' RACE reads. The profile shows over 1.5 million distinct CDR3 sequences, around half of them singletons. CDR1 and CDR2 (germline): SNHLY, FYNNEI. Trimming stripped 5 bases from V and 4 bases from J, with 12 bases between. This CDR3 comprises 14 residues. This TCR derives from a middle-aged woman in good health. Sequences were obtained from blood. The chain uses TRBV2 and TRBJ2-4, with unresolved D. In DNA, the CDR3 is TGTGCCAGCAGTCCCCGGTCTACTAAAAACATTCAGTACTTC. Encoded protein: CASSPRSTKNIQYF.